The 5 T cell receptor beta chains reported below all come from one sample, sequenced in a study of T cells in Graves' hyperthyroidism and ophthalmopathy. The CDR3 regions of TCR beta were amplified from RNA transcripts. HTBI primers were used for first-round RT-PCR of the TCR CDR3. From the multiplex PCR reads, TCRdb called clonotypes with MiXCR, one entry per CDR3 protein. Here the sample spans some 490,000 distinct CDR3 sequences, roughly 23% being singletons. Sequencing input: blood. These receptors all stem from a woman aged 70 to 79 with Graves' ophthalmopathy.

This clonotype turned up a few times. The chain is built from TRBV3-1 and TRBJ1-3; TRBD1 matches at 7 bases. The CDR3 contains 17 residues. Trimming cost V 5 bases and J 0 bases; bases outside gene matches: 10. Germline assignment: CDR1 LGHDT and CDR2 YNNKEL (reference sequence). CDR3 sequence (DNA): TGTGCCAGCAGCTCACGAGGGGGCCCGGGCTCTGGAAACACCATATATTTT. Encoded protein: CASSSRGGPGSGNTIYF.

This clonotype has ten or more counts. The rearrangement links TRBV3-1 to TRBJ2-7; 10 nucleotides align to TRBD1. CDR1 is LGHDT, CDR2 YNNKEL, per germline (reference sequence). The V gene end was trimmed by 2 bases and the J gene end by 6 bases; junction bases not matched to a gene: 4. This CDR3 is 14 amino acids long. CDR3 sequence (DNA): TGTGCCAGCAGCCAATGGACAGGGGGACGCGAGCAGTACTTC. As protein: CASSQWTGGREQYF.

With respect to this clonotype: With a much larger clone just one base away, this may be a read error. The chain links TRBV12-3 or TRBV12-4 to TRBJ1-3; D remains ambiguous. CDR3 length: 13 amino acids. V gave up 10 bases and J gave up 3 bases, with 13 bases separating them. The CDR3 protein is CANSTVGGNTIYF. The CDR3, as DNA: TGTGCCAACAGCACCGTAGGTGGAAACACCATATATTTT.

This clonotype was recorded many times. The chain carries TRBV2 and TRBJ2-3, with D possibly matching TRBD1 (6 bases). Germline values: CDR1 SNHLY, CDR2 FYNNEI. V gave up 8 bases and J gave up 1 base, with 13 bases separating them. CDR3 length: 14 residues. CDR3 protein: CASGGGRGTDTQYF. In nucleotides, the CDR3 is TGTGCCAGCGGTGGGGGCCGTGGCACAGATACGCAGTATTTT. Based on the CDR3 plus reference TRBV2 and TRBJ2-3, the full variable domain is EPEVTQTPSHQVTQMGQEVILRCVPISNHLYFYWYRQILGQKVEFLVSFYNNEISEKSEIFDDQFSVERPDGSNFTLKIRSTKLEDSAMYFCASGGGRGTDTQYFGPGTRLTVL.

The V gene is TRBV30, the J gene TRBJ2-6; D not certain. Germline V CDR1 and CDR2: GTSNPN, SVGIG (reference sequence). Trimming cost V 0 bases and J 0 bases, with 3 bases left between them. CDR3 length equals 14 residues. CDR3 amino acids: CAWSVSSGANVLTF. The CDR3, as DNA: TGTGCCTGGAGTGTAAGCTCTGGGGCCAACGTCCTGACTTTC.